This entry is about one T cell receptor (beta chain). This sample stems from a study of shared clonotypes between healthy human individuals. Sorted-subset replicate PCRs used about 200 ng of genomic DNA. This amount corresponded to some 32,000 T cell genomes. Profiled with immunoSEQ multiplex PCR; TCRdb holds only in-frame clones, not every one. The data hold about 590,000 clones, with 95% observed a single time. Naive CD8 cells comprised CD45RO-negative, CCR7-positively selected cells, excluding terminally differentiated effector memory CD45RA+ cells. V lost 5 bases to trimming and J lost 2 bases, with 14 bases between them. The CDR3 is 14 residues long. The germline gives CDR1 SGHRS, CDR2 YFSETQ.

This clonotype originated in a woman in her 30s in good health. Sample: naive CD8+ T cells sorted from blood. This chain uses TRBV5-1 with TRBJ2-7, with a weak D call TRBD1 (6 bases). The CDR3 bases are TGCGCCAGCAGTCAAAACAGGGCCGCCTACGAGCAGTACTTC. Amino acids: CASSQNRAAYEQYF.